The 12 T cell receptor beta chains listed next were all sequenced from one sample in a study of blood T cells in healthy people across ages. A second PCR, run for about 7 to 11 cycles, used a sample-barcoded 5' primer plus a J-beta primer mix. TCRdb re-called the 5' RACE reads with MiXCR, one entry per CDR3 protein. The table lists nearly 800,000 distinct CDR3 sequences, 25% of them singletons. The data also belong to a second study, concerning T cells of mothers and their children.

The material sequenced was blood. These receptors were collected from a boy aged 5-17 years in good health.

This rearrangement joins TRBV4-3 to TRBJ1-6, with 7 bases matching TRBD1. Germline CDR1 LGHNA, CDR2 YSLEER. The junction had 13 bases not matched to a gene; V was cut back by 0 bases and J by 14 bases. The CDR3 runs to 16 residues. The CDR3 reads CASSQEATGISGALHF. CDR3 DNA sequence: TGCGCCAGCAGCCAAGAGGCGACAGGGATATCAGGGGCCCTCCACTTT.

A few counts support this clonotype. The genes are TRBV4-3 and TRBJ2-5, with 7 bases matching TRBD2. The CDR3 covers 18 residues. Germline CDR1 reads LGHNA; CDR2 reads YSLEER. V lost 3 bases and J lost 5; bases outside the gene matches: 18. This CDR3 reads CASSQRAPGLVNWETQYF. DNA of the CDR3: TGCGCCAGCAGCCAGCGCGCGCCTGGACTAGTCAATTGGGAGACCCAGTACTTC.

In regard to this clonotype: One end of the junction varies from germline; a read error may be responsible. The J gene is TRBJ2-3, the V gene TRBV28; D is unresolved. Germline loops: CDR1 MDHEN, CDR2 SYDVKM. There are 16 residues in the CDR3. CDR3 region: CTSSSRLGFVTDTQYF. Written as DNA, the CDR3 is TGTACCAGCAGTTCGCGGTTAGGGTTCGTCACAGATACGCAGTATTTT.

This clonotype was observed a handful of times. V gene TRBV6-5 combines with J gene TRBJ1-2, with D perhaps matching TRBD1 (6 bases). There are 14 residues in the CDR3. Trimming cost V 5 bases and J 4 bases, with 14 bases left between them. Germline-derived CDR1 and CDR2 are MNHEY and SVGAGI. This CDR3 is CASSTTDRLYGYTF. In nucleotides, the CDR3 is TGTGCCAGCAGTACGACGGACAGACTCTATGGCTACACCTTC.

This clonotype was observed a handful of times. This sequence joins TRBV20-1 and TRBJ1-6; unclear D gene. Germline CDR1 DFQATT, CDR2 SNEGSKA (reference sequence). V gave up 0 bases and J gave up 11 bases, with 11 bases separating them. The CDR3 has 13 amino acids. The CDR3 loop reads CSARDPPKAPLHF. DNA for the CDR3: TGCAGTGCTAGAGATCCCCCCAAGGCACCCCTCCACTTT.

The chain joins TRBV6-2 or TRBV6-3 to TRBJ2-6; 10 bases are shared with TRBD1. Per germline, CDR1 MNHEY and CDR2 SVGEGT. The CDR3 consists of 18 residues. Trimming cost V 6 bases and J 0 bases; bases outside gene matches: 8. The CDR3 here is CASRPDRGLLSGANVLTF. Here the CDR3 DNA reads TGTGCCAGCAGGCCCGACAGGGGGCTTCTCTCTGGGGCCAACGTCCTGACTTTC.

This clonotype was recorded once. The chain carries TRBV12-3 or TRBV12-4 and TRBJ2-1; TRBD2 matches at 13 bases. CDR3 size: 18 residues. J was trimmed by 1 base and V by 6 bases; bases with no gene match: 9. The CDR3 protein is CASSLEGLAGPSYNEQFF. CDR3 in DNA: TGTGCCAGCAGCCTGGAGGGACTAGCGGGGCCGTCCTACAATGAGCAGTTCTTC.

This chain joins TRBV2 and TRBJ2-7; D remains unclear. The CDR3 covers 11 residues. From germline, CDR1 is SNHLY and CDR2 FYNNEI. With 5 bases removed from V and 5 bases from J, the gap between germline ends came to 7 bases. The DNA of the CDR3 is TGTGCCAGCAGTTATTATAACGAGCAGTACTTC. Translating gives CASSYYNEQYF.

This clonotype was seen only a few times. The V and J genes are TRBV28 and TRBJ1-5; the match to TRBD1 covers 10 bases. Unmatched junction bases numbered 13, after V lost 4 bases and J lost 7 bases. The CDR3 sequence is 17 residues long. CDR1 MDHEN and CDR2 SYDVKM come from the germline V gene. Here the CDR3 DNA reads TGTGCCAGCAGTTCTAGGGGGGACAGGGGATTTTGGCAGCCCCAGCATTTT. Protein product: CASSSRGDRGFWQPQHF.

A few counts support this clonotype. The chain carries TRBV6-6 and TRBJ2-4; the D gene could be TRBD1 or TRBD2 (5 bases each). The CDR3 runs to 15 residues. CDR1 MNHNY and CDR2 SVGAGI come from the germline V gene (reference sequence). V lost 5 bases, J lost 6 bases, and 17 bases lay in between. CDR3 DNA sequence: TGTGCCAGCAGTCAGTTGGGGGACGGCTCAAACATTCAGTACTTC. Residues: CASSQLGDGSNIQYF.

The chain is built from TRBV29-1 and TRBJ1-1; D unclear. V was pared by 4 bases and J by 4 bases, with 7 bases between. This CDR3 is 11 amino acids long. The germline V gene encodes CDR1 SQVTM and CDR2 ANQGSEA. CDR3 sequence reads: CSVVLSTEAFF. The CDR3, as DNA: TGCAGCGTTGTTCTGAGCACTGAAGCTTTCTTT.

This chain uses TRBV24-1 with TRBJ2-2; D is ambiguous. CDR1 is KGHDR and CDR2 is SFDVKD in the germline V gene. The CDR3 contains 13 residues. Trimming shortened V by 5 bases and J by 13 bases, and 16 bases separated the two germline ends. For the CDR3, the DNA is TGTGCCACCAGTGCCCCCCTCGGCGGCGTGCTGTTTTTT. It yields the protein CATSAPLGGVLFF.